This entry describes one TCR beta chain. The sample is drawn from a study of shared clonotypes between healthy human individuals. Sequencing used immunoSEQ multiplex PCR; TCRdb keeps in-frame clones, though not all of them. The table includes 2 million to 2.5 million clones, almost 96% detected once. The CDR3 extends over 15 amino acids. Trimming took 8 bases from V and 0 from J, leaving 13 bases between them. From germline, CDR1 is MNHNS and CDR2 SASEGT. Sequencing input: naive CD4+ T cells sorted from blood. Subset meaning: CD45RA+ positively selected. This TCR derives from a man younger than 35 in good health. V and J are TRBV6-1 and TRBJ1-4, with D perhaps matching TRBD1 (6 bases). The CDR3 reads CASGGTLATNEKLFF. The CDR3 region has the DNA TGTGCCAGCGGGGGGACACTCGCAACTAATGAAAAACTGTTTTTT.